Listed below are T cell receptor beta chains from one sample, sequenced in a study of T cell clonotyping in hematopoietic cell transplantation. The data were produced by immunoSEQ multiplex PCR, yet TCRdb's version contains in-frame clones alone and is incomplete. The sample holds roughly 5,300 clones, around 77% seen once. The sequenced sample was peripheral blood mononuclear cells, obtained 100 days after allogeneic stem cell transplant. The origin of the receptors is a male patient aged 55 to 69 who had an allogeneic stem cell transplant, so T cells may come from the graft donor. Some clones in this sample may be carry-over from other donors' samples. CDR3s include the opening cysteine and the closing phenylalanine or tryptophan. The D gene is left open where the match is weak. The size entry is marked missing in some rows and otherwise reads once, few, many or a size class.

J gene: TRBJ2-5
V gene: TRBV7-2
clone size: .
D gene: .
CDR3 protein: CASSLSGQQETQYF
CDR3 DNA: TGTGCCAGCAGCCTAAGCGGGCAACAAGAGACCCAGTACTTC

J gene: TRBJ2-1
V gene: TRBV7-7
clone size: .
D gene: TRBD2
CDR3 protein: CASSWGVAGNNEQFF
CDR3 DNA: TGTGCTAGCAGCTGGGGGGTAGCGGGCAACAATGAGCAGTTCTTC

J gene: TRBJ2-2
V gene: TRBV7-2
clone size: .
D gene: TRBD1
CDR3 protein: CASSRRQGAGELFF
CDR3 DNA: TGTGCCAGCAGTCGAAGACAGGGTGCCGGGGAGCTGTTTTTT

J gene: TRBJ1-2
V gene: TRBV18
clone size: .
D gene: .
CDR3 protein: CASSPQSQNNYGYTF
CDR3 DNA: TGTGCCAGCTCACCACAATCCCAGAATAACTATGGCTACACCTTC

J gene: TRBJ2-7
V gene: TRBV7-9
clone size: medium-sized
D gene: .
CDR3 protein: CASSLGPTSSYEQYF
CDR3 DNA: TGTGCCAGCAGCTTAGGGCCTACCAGCTCCTACGAGCAGTACTTC

J gene: TRBJ2-5
V gene: TRBV11-1
clone size: .
D gene: .
CDR3 protein: CASGTWGETQYF
CDR3 DNA: TGTGCCAGCGGTACGTGGGGGGAGACCCAGTACTTC

J gene: TRBJ2-2
V gene: TRBV7-8
clone size: .
D gene: .
CDR3 protein: CASSGPAGSRTGELFF
CDR3 DNA: TGTGCCAGCAGCGGTCCCGCGGGGAGTCGAACCGGGGAGCTGTTTTTT

J gene: TRBJ2-2
V gene: TRBV9
clone size: .
D gene: .
CDR3 protein: CASSQSGVTGELFF
CDR3 DNA: TGTGCCAGCAGCCAGTCAGGGGTCACCGGGGAGCTGTTTTTT

J gene: TRBJ2-6
V gene: TRBV4-3
clone size: .
D gene: .
CDR3 protein: CASSHGGGSGANVLTF
CDR3 DNA: TGCGCCAGCAGCCATGGGGGTGGCTCTGGGGCCAACGTCCTGACTTTC

J gene: TRBJ1-5
V gene: TRBV28
clone size: .
D gene: .
CDR3 protein: CASIFGVLGRQRQPQHF
CDR3 DNA: TGTGCCAGCATCTTTGGGGTATTGGGCAGACAGCGTCAGCCCCAGCATTTT

J gene: TRBJ2-5
V gene: TRBV11-1
clone size: few
D gene: TRBD2
CDR3 protein: CASSLRLAGVGQETQYF
CDR3 DNA: TGTGCCAGCAGCTTAAGACTAGCGGGAGTTGGTCAAGAGACCCAGTACTTC

J gene: TRBJ1-5
V gene: TRBV21-1
clone size: .
D gene: .
CDR3 protein: CASSKEDPDYSNQPQHF
CDR3 DNA: TGTGCCAGCAGCAAAGAGGACCCAGATTATAGCAATCAGCCCCAGCATTTT

J gene: TRBJ1-1
V gene: TRBV28
clone size: .
D gene: TRBD1
CDR3 protein: CASSFTDRGGRFRTEAFF
CDR3 DNA: TGTGCCAGCAGTTTTACCGACAGGGGTGGGAGGTTTCGGACTGAAGCTTTCTTT

J gene: TRBJ2-3
V gene: TRBV9
clone size: .
D gene: .
CDR3 protein: CASSLSPSPYSTDTQYF
CDR3 DNA: TGTGCCAGCAGCTTATCCCCTAGCCCCTATAGCACAGATACGCAGTATTTT

J gene: TRBJ1-2
V gene: TRBV19
clone size: few
D gene: .
CDR3 protein: CASISAVYFNYGYTF
CDR3 DNA: TGTGCCAGTATCAGTGCGGTGTACTTCAACTATGGCTACACCTTC

J gene: TRBJ2-5
V gene: TRBV19
clone size: few
D gene: .
CDR3 protein: CASSPSSRGGRETQYF
CDR3 DNA: TGTGCCAGTAGTCCTAGCTCGAGGGGGGGCCGGGAGACCCAGTACTTC

J gene: TRBJ2-3
V gene: TRBV7-7
clone size: once
D gene: .
CDR3 protein: CASKRDWGTDTQYF
CDR3 DNA: TGTGCTAGCAAAAGGGACTGGGGCACAGATACGCAGTATTTT

J gene: TRBJ1-6
V gene: TRBV28
clone size: .
D gene: .
CDR3 protein: CASSLLGGGRINSPLHF
CDR3 DNA: TGTGCCAGCAGTTTATTGGGGGGTGGACGGATTAATTCACCCCTCCACTTT

J gene: TRBJ1-1
V gene: TRBV18
clone size: .
D gene: .
CDR3 protein: CASSPKEGTEAFF
CDR3 DNA: TGTGCCAGCTCACCGAAAGAAGGCACTGAAGCTTTCTTT

J gene: TRBJ2-2
V gene: TRBV5-5
clone size: .
D gene: .
CDR3 protein: CASSTSSPGPGEELFF
CDR3 DNA: TGTGCCAGCAGCACAAGCTCACCGGGCCCCGGAGAGGAGCTGTTTTTT

J gene: TRBJ2-7
V gene: TRBV14
clone size: .
D gene: TRBD2
CDR3 protein: CASRVSGLGYEQYF
CDR3 DNA: TGTGCCAGCAGAGTTAGCGGACTAGGGTACGAGCAGTACTTC

J gene: TRBJ1-3
V gene: TRBV18
clone size: .
D gene: TRBD1
CDR3 protein: CASSPIPGQGAGNTIYF
CDR3 DNA: TGTGCCAGCTCACCCATCCCGGGACAGGGAGCTGGAAACACCATATATTTT

J gene: TRBJ2-5
V gene: TRBV5-1
clone size: .
D gene: .
CDR3 protein: CASSWESEETQYF
CDR3 DNA: TGCGCCAGCAGCTGGGAGAGTGAGGAGACCCAGTACTTC

J gene: TRBJ2-2
V gene: TRBV6-1
clone size: .
D gene: .
CDR3 protein: CASRDRGGDTGELFF
CDR3 DNA: TGTGCCAGCAGGGATAGGGGGGGGGACACCGGGGAGCTGTTTTTT

J gene: TRBJ2-1
V gene: TRBV5-4
clone size: once
D gene: TRBD2
CDR3 protein: CASRQSGSTHNEQFF
CDR3 DNA: TGTGCCAGCAGACAGAGCGGGAGCACCCACAATGAGCAGTTCTTC

J gene: TRBJ2-1
V gene: TRBV19
clone size: .
D gene: .
CDR3 protein: CASSPGVRDNEQFF
CDR3 DNA: TGTGCCAGTAGTCCAGGGGTCAGGGACAATGAGCAGTTCTTC

J gene: TRBJ1-4
V gene: TRBV15
clone size: .
D gene: .
CDR3 protein: CATSREKGATNEKLFF
CDR3 DNA: TGTGCCACCAGCAGAGAAAAGGGGGCAACTAATGAAAAACTGTTTTTT

J gene: TRBJ1-1
V gene: TRBV7-6
clone size: .
D gene: .
CDR3 protein: CASSGTPTGVNTEAFF
CDR3 DNA: TGTGCCAGCAGCGGTACTCCGACAGGCGTGAACACTGAAGCTTTCTTT

J gene: TRBJ1-2
V gene: TRBV18
clone size: .
D gene: .
CDR3 protein: CASSPSGYSYTF
CDR3 DNA: TGTGCCAGCTCACCTTCGGGATATAGCTACACCTTC

J gene: TRBJ2-1
V gene: TRBV10-3
clone size: once
D gene: TRBD2
CDR3 protein: CAISESVSGEGNEQFF
CDR3 DNA: TGTGCCATCAGTGAGTCGGTTTCGGGGGAGGGCAATGAGCAGTTCTTC

J gene: TRBJ1-1
V gene: TRBV19
clone size: .
D gene: .
CDR3 protein: CASSILDRNTEAFF
CDR3 DNA: TGTGCCAGTAGTATCCTTGACAGGAACACTGAAGCTTTCTTT

J gene: TRBJ1-1
V gene: TRBV7-3
clone size: .
D gene: TRBD1
CDR3 protein: CASSLGTGNTEAFF
CDR3 DNA: TGTGCCAGCAGCTTGGGGACAGGGAACACTGAAGCTTTCTTT

J gene: TRBJ2-7
V gene: TRBV4-1
clone size: .
D gene: TRBD1
CDR3 protein: CASSQLPGQGPEQYF
CDR3 DNA: TGCGCCAGCAGCCAGCTACCGGGACAGGGCCCCGAGCAGTACTTC

J gene: TRBJ1-1
V gene: TRBV2
clone size: .
D gene: .
CDR3 protein: CASIYMGMNTEAFF
CDR3 DNA: TGTGCCAGCATTTACATGGGCATGAACACTGAAGCTTTCTTT

J gene: TRBJ2-7
V gene: TRBV5-1
clone size: .
D gene: .
CDR3 protein: CASSLAVPVRGREQYF
CDR3 DNA: TGCGCCAGCAGCTTGGCCGTCCCAGTCAGAGGTCGGGAGCAGTACTTC

J gene: TRBJ2-5
V gene: TRBV4-1
clone size: .
D gene: .
CDR3 protein: CASSQDKGTQYF
CDR3 DNA: TGCGCCAGCAGCCAAGATAAGGGGACCCAGTACTTC

J gene: TRBJ1-1
V gene: TRBV6-8
clone size: .
D gene: .
CDR3 protein: CASTDPCWESEAFF
CDR3 DNA: TGTGCCAGCACTGACCCGTGTTGGGAATCTGAAGCTTTCTTT

J gene: TRBJ1-5
V gene: TRBV29-1
clone size: .
D gene: .
CDR3 protein: CSVREESGAQDQPQHF
CDR3 DNA: TGCAGCGTCAGGGAGGAGTCGGGGGCCCAGGACCAGCCCCAGCATTTT

J gene: TRBJ2-3
V gene: TRBV5-1
clone size: .
D gene: TRBD1
CDR3 protein: CASRDGTGTDTQYF
CDR3 DNA: TGCGCCAGCCGTGACGGGACAGGCACAGATACGCAGTATTTT

J gene: TRBJ1-2
V gene: TRBV10-3
clone size: .
D gene: .
CDR3 protein: CAISESGGIYTF
CDR3 DNA: TGTGCCATCAGTGAGTCAGGGGGGATCTACACCTTC

J gene: TRBJ1-1
V gene: TRBV9
clone size: few
D gene: .
CDR3 protein: CASSVGTGTEAFF
CDR3 DNA: TGTGCCAGCAGCGTAGGTACGGGTACTGAAGCTTTCTTT

J gene: TRBJ1-2
V gene: TRBV7-2
clone size: .
D gene: .
CDR3 protein: CASSLADGSDYTF
CDR3 DNA: TGTGCCAGCAGCTTAGCGGACGGCAGTGACTACACCTTC

J gene: TRBJ1-3
V gene: TRBV5-5
clone size: .
D gene: .
CDR3 protein: CASSQRFGGRSGNTIYF
CDR3 DNA: TGCGCCAGCAGCCAGAGGTTTGGGGGTAGAAGTGGAAACACCATATATTTT

J gene: TRBJ1-4
V gene: TRBV6-4
clone size: .
D gene: TRBD1
CDR3 protein: CASDPKQGAATNEKLFF
CDR3 DNA: TGTGCCAGTGACCCGAAACAGGGGGCGGCAACTAATGAAAAACTGTTTTTT

J gene: TRBJ2-2
V gene: TRBV9
clone size: .
D gene: TRBD2
CDR3 protein: CASSVGLAGAHGELFF
CDR3 DNA: TGTGCCAGCAGCGTCGGGCTAGCGGGAGCTCACGGGGAGCTGTTTTTT

J gene: TRBJ1-2
V gene: TRBV19
clone size: .
D gene: .
CDR3 protein: CASSIDRTETYGYTF
CDR3 DNA: TGTGCCAGTAGTATAGACAGAACCGAGACCTATGGCTACACCTTC

J gene: TRBJ2-7
V gene: TRBV2
clone size: few
D gene: .
CDR3 protein: CASNLNTQSYEQYF
CDR3 DNA: TGTGCCAGCAACCTAAACACCCAATCCTACGAGCAGTACTTC

J gene: TRBJ2-7
V gene: TRBV19
clone size: few
D gene: TRBD1
CDR3 protein: CASSLSQDRAHEQYF
CDR3 DNA: TGTGCCAGTAGTCTCTCTCAAGACAGGGCCCACGAGCAGTACTTC

J gene: TRBJ1-5
V gene: TRBV5-5
clone size: .
D gene: .
CDR3 protein: CASSLNSNQPQHF
CDR3 DNA: TGTGCCAGCAGCTTGAATAGCAATCAGCCCCAGCATTTT

J gene: TRBJ2-5
V gene: TRBV7-9
clone size: .
D gene: .
CDR3 protein: CASSLFRGETQYF
CDR3 DNA: TGTGCCAGCAGCTTATTTAGGGGGGAGACCCAGTACTTC

J gene: TRBJ2-7
V gene: TRBV7-2
clone size: medium-sized
D gene: TRBD1
CDR3 protein: CASSPTGAYEQYF
CDR3 DNA: TGTGCCAGCAGCCCCACAGGGGCCTACGAGCAGTACTTC

J gene: TRBJ2-1
V gene: TRBV28
clone size: .
D gene: TRBD2
CDR3 protein: CASSSLAGVDNEQFF
CDR3 DNA: TGTGCCAGCAGCTCACTAGCGGGAGTTGATAATGAGCAGTTCTTC

J gene: TRBJ2-7
V gene: TRBV15
clone size: few
D gene: TRBD1
CDR3 protein: CATSRGQGSREQYF
CDR3 DNA: TGTGCCACCAGCAGAGGACAGGGCTCCCGCGAGCAGTACTTC

J gene: TRBJ2-3
V gene: TRBV11-3
clone size: .
D gene: .
CDR3 protein: CASSFSSWGETDTQYF
CDR3 DNA: TGTGCCAGCAGCTTCTCCAGTTGGGGGGAAACAGATACGCAGTATTTT

J gene: TRBJ2-6
V gene: TRBV5-1
clone size: .
D gene: TRBD1
CDR3 protein: CASRGQGVISGANVLTF
CDR3 DNA: TGCGCCAGCAGGGGACAGGGGGTGATCTCTGGGGCCAACGTCCTGACTTTC

J gene: TRBJ1-1
V gene: TRBV29-1
clone size: .
D gene: .
CDR3 protein: CSVALVQGMNTEAFF
CDR3 DNA: TGCAGCGTTGCGTTAGTGCAGGGGATGAACACTGAAGCTTTCTTT

J gene: TRBJ2-6
V gene: TRBV25-1
clone size: .
D gene: .
CDR3 protein: CASSARGEYSGANVLTF
CDR3 DNA: TGTGCCAGCAGTGCCAGGGGGGAGTACTCTGGGGCCAACGTCCTGACTTTC

J gene: TRBJ1-5
V gene: TRBV19
clone size: .
D gene: .
CDR3 protein: CASSTNTLINQPQHF
CDR3 DNA: TGTGCCAGTAGTACAAACACGTTAATTAATCAGCCCCAGCATTTT

J gene: TRBJ2-3
V gene: TRBV7-3
clone size: .
D gene: TRBD2
CDR3 protein: CASRGGTSGWRDTQYF
CDR3 DNA: TGTGCCAGCAGGGGGGGGACTAGTGGATGGAGGGATACGCAGTATTTT